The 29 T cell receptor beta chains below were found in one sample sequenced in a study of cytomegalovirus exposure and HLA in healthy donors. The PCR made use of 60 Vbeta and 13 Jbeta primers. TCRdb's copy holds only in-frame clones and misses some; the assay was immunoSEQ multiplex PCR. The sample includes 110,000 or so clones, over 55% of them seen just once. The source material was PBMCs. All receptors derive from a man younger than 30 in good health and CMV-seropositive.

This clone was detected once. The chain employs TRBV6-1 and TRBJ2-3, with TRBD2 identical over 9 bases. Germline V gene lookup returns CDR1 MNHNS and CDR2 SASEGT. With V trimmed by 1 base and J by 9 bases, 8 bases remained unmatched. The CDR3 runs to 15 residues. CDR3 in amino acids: CASSEVGGGAETQYF. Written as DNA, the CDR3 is TGTGCCAGCAGTGAAGTCGGCGGGGGGGCGGAGACGCAGTATTTT.

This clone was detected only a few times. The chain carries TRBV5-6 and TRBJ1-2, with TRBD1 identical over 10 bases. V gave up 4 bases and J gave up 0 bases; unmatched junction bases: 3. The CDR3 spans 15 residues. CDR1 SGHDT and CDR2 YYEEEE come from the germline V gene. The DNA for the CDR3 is TGTGCCAGCAGCCGGGACAGGGGCTCTAACTATGGCTACACCTTC. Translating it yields CASSRDRGSNYGYTF. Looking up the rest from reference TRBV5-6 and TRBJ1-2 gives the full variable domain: DAGVTQSPTHLIKTRGQQVTLRCSPKSGHDTVSWYQQALGQGPQFIFQYYEEEERQRGNFPDRFSGHQFPNYSSELNVNALLLGDSALYLCASSRDRGSNYGYTFGSGTRLTVV.

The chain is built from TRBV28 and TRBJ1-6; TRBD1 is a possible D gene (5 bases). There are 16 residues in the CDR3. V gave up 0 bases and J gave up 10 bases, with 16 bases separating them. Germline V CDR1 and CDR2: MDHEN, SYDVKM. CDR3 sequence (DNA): TGTGCCAGCAGTTTATGGTTCGGGCAGGGATTCTCACCCCTCCACTTT. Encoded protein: CASSLWFGQGFSPLHF.

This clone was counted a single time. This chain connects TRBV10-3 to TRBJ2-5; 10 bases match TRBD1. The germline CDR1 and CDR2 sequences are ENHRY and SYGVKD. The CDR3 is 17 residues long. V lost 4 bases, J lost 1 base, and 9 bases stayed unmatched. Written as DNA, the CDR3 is TGTGCCATCAGTGCGACAGGGGGCAGTAGGTTCCAAGAGACCCAGTACTTC. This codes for CAISATGGSRFQETQYF.

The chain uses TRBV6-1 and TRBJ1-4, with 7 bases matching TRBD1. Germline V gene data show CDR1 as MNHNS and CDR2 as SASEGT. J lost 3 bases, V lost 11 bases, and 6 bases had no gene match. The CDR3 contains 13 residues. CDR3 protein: CASRQGANEKLFF. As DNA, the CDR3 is TGTGCCTCCAGACAGGGTGCTAATGAAAAACTGTTTTTT.

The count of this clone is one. The DNA for the CDR3 is TGTGCCAGCAGTGCCAGGACAGGGGTCTATCAGCCCCAGCATTTT. Its protein product is CASSARTGVYQPQHF. The rearrangement uses TRBV6-1 and TRBJ1-5, with 9 bases aligning to TRBD1. This CDR3 is built from 15 residues. Germline CDR1 is MNHNS and CDR2 is SASEGT. The junction had 6 bases not matched to a gene; V was cut back by 4 bases and J by 5 bases.

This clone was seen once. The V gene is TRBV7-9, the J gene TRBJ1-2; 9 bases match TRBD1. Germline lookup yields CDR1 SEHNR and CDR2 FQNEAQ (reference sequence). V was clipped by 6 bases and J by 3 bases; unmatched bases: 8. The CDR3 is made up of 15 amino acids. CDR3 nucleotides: TGTGCCAGCAGATCCGCCGGGACAGGGTACTATGGCTACACCTTC. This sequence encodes CASRSAGTGYYGYTF.

The CDR3 DNA reads as TGTGCCAGCAGTCTACAGGGTAATGGCTACACCTTC. This sequence encodes CASSLQGNGYTF. The rearrangement joins TRBV28 to TRBJ1-2, with D maybe TRBD1 (6 bases). The germline CDR1 and CDR2 sequences are MDHEN and SYDVKM. The CDR3 totals 12 residues. V lost 5 bases and J 6 bases, leaving 10 bases between the germline ends.

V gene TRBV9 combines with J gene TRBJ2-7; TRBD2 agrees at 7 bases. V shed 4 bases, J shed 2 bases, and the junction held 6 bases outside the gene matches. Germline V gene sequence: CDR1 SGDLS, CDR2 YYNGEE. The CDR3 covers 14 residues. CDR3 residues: CASSPRGDPYEQYV. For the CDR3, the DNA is TGTGCCAGCAGCCCCCGGGGGGACCCCTACGAGCAGTACGTC.

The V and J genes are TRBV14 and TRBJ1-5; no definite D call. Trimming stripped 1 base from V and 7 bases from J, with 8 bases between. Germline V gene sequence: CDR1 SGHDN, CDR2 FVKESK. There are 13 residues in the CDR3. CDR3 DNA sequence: TGTGCCAGCAGCCAAGCGGGTCACCAGCCCCAGCATTTT. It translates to CASSQAGHQPQHF.

The CDR3 loop reads CASRGQGGAEGYTF. CDR3 nucleotide sequence: TGTGCCAGCCGTGGACAGGGGGGAGCGGAAGGCTACACCTTC. The V call is TRBV7-9, the J call TRBJ1-2; 10 bases map to TRBD1. Germline-derived CDR1 and CDR2 are SEHNR and FQNEAQ (reference sequence). The CDR3 is 14 residues long. V lost 8 bases, J lost 8 bases, and 11 bases stayed unmatched.

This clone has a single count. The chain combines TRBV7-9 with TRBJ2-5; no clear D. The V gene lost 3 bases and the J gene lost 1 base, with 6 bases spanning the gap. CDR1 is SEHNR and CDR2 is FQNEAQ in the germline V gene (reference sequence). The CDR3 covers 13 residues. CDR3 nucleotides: TGTGCCAGCAGCTTCCCAGTCCAAGAGACCCAGTACTTC. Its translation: CASSFPVQETQYF.

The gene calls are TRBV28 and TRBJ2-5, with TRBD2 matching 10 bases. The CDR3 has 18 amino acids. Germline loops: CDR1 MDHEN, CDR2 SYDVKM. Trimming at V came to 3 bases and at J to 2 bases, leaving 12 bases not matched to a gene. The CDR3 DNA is TGTGCCAGCAGTTTGAACAGCGGGGGGGCCAGGGAGCAAGAGACCCAGTACTTC. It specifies CASSLNSGGAREQETQYF.

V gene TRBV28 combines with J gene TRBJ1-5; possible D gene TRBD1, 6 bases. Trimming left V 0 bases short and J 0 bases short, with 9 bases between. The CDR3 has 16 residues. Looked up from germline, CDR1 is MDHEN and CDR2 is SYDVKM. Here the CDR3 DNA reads TGTGCCAGCAGTTTATGGCCAGGGGATAGCAATCAGCCCCAGCATTTT. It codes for CASSLWPGDSNQPQHF. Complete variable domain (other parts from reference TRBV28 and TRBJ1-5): DVKVTQSSRYLVKRTGEKVFLECVQDMDHENMFWYRQDPGLGLRLIYFSYDVKMKEKGDIPEGYSVSREKKERFSLILESASTNQTSMYLCASSLWPGDSNQPQHFGDGTRLSIL.

The CDR3 DNA is TGTGCCAGCAGCCAACAGGGGGCTTTCTATGAGCAGTACTTC. Translated, it gives CASSQQGAFYEQYF. V is TRBV6-5 and J is TRBJ2-7; 9 positions agree with TRBD1. V shed 6 bases, J shed 7 bases, and the junction held 10 bases outside the gene matches. CDR1 and CDR2 from the germline V gene are MNHEY and SVGAGI. The CDR3 runs 14 residues.

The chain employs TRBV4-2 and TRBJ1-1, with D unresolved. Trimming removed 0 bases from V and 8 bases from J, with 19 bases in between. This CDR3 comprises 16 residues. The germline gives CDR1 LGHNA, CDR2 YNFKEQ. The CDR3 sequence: CASSQEGAKTDFEAFF. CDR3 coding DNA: TGTGCCAGCAGCCAAGAGGGAGCGAAAACGGATTTCGAAGCTTTCTTT.

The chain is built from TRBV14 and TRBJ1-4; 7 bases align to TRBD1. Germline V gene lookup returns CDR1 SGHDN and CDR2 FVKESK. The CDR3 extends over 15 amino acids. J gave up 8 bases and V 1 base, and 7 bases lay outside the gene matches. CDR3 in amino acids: CASSQGDSRGEKLFF. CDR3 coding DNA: TGTGCCAGCAGCCAAGGGGACAGCCGTGGGGAAAAACTGTTTTTT.

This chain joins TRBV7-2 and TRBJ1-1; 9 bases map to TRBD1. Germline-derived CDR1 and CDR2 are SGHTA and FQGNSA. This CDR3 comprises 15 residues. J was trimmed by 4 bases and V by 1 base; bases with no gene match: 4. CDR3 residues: CASSLVATGGTEAFF. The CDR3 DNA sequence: TGTGCCAGCAGCTTAGTCGCGACAGGGGGCACTGAAGCTTTCTTT.

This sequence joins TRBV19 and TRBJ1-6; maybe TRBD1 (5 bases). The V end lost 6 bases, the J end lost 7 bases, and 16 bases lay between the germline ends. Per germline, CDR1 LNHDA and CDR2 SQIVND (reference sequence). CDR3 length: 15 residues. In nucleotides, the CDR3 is TGTGCCAGTAGCAGCTCCAGGGTTGGGAATTCACCCCTCCACTTT. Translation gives CASSSSRVGNSPLHF.

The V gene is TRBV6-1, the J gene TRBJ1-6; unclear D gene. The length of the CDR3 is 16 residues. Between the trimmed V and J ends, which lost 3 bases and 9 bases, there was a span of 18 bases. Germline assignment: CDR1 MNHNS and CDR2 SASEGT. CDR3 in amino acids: CASSERPGATFSPLHF. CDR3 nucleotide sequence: TGTGCCAGCAGTGAGCGACCGGGAGCCACCTTTTCACCCCTCCACTTT.

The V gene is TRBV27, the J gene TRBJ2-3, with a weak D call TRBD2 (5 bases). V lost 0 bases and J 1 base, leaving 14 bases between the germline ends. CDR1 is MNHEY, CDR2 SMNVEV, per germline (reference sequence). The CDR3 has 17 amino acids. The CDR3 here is CASSLSRSGRGTDTQYF. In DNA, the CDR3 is TGTGCCAGCAGTTTATCCCGGAGCGGTAGGGGCACAGATACGCAGTATTTT.

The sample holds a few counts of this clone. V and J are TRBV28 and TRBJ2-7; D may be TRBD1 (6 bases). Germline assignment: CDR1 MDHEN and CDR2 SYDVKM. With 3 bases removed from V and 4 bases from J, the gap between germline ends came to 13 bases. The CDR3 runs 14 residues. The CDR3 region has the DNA TGTGCCAGCAGTTTTTCGGGCAGGGGATACGAGCAGTACGTC. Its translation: CASSFSGRGYEQYV.

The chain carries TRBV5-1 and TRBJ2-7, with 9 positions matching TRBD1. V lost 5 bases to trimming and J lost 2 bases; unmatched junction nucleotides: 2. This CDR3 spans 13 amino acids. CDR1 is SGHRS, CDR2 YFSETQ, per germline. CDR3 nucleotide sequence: TGCGCCAGCAGGACAGGGGGTGCCTACGAGCAGTACTTC. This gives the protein CASRTGGAYEQYF.

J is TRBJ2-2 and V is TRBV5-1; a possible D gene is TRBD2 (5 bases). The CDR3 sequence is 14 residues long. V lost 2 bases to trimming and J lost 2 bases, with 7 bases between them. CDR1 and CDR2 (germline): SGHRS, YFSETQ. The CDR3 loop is CASSFTGNTGELFF. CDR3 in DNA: TGCGCCAGCAGCTTCACGGGAAACACCGGGGAGCTGTTTTTT.

The CDR3 nucleotides are TGCAGCTCCGCCCCACTTACCGAGCAGTACTTC. This codes for CSSAPLTEQYF. The chain recombines TRBV20-1 with TRBJ2-7; D is unclear. The CDR3 sequence is 11 residues long. CDR1 is DFQATT, CDR2 SNEGSKA, per germline (reference sequence).

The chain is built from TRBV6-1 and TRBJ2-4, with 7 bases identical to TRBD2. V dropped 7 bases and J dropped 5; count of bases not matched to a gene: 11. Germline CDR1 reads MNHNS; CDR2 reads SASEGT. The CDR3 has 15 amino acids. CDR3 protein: CASNLGQGGQNIQYF. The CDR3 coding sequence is TGTGCCAGCAACCTGGGGCAGGGAGGGCAAAACATTCAGTACTTC.

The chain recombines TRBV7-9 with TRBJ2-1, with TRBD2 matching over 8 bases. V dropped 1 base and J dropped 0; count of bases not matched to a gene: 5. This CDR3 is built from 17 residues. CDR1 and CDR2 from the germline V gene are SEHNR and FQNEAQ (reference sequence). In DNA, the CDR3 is TGTGCCAGCAGCTTAGAGGGCGGGGGGTTCTCCTACAATGAGCAGTTCTTC. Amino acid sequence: CASSLEGGGFSYNEQFF.

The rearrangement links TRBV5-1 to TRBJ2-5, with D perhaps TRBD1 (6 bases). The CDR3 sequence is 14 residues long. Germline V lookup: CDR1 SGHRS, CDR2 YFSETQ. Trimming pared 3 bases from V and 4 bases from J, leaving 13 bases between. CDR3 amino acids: CASSSPQGPETQYF. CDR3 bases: TGCGCCAGCAGCTCCCCTCAGGGGCCAGAGACCCAGTACTTC.

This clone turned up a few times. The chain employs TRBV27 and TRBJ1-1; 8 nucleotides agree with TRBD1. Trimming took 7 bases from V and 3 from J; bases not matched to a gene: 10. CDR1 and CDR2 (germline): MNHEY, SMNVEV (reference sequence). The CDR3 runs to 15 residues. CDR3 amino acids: CASTTFRGRDTEAFF. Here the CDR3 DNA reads TGTGCCAGCACAACATTCAGGGGGCGCGACACTGAAGCTTTCTTT.